This T cell receptor beta chain was recorded in a study of blood T cell repertoires in COVID-19. Whole-study context: From the United States, Italy and Spain came samples of acute and convalescent COVID-19. Sample material is recorded as cDNA or gDNA derived from T cells, B-cell-depleted T cells, or PBMCs.

This CDR3 comprises 17 residues. Germline CDR1 reads SGHTA; CDR2 reads FQGTGA. The V end was cut by 1 base, the J end by 1 base, with 15 bases between. The authors' processing: Reference gene primers were amplified, and this amplification served to estimate nucleated cell counts. The table came from immunoSEQ multiplex PCR; TCRdb's copy has only in-frame clones and leaves some out. That table supplies the V and J calls and clone size; D and trimming were determined from the DNA. Of roughly 16,000 clones in the sample, 85% to 90% are singletons; the top ten hold about 12%. The sequenced material came from peripheral blood. The TCR sequence derives from a human donor in a cohort sampled during active COVID-19. This rearrangement joins TRBV7-3 to TRBJ2-3; perhaps TRBD2 as D (7 bases). CDR3 nucleotides: TGTGCCAGCAGCTTAAGGATTGGGGGGGCTGGCACAGATACGCAGTATTTT. Translated: CASSLRIGGAGTDTQYF.